This T cell receptor beta chain was sequenced during a study of blood T cell repertoires in COVID-19. The CDR3 runs 17 residues. V dropped 0 bases and J dropped 4; count of bases not matched to a gene: 6. Per the germline V gene, CDR1 is KGHDR and CDR2 is SFDVKD. Those enrolled, adults aged roughly 18 to 89 years, came from about two dozen US areas. The protocol was immunoSEQ multiplex PCR, while the TCRdb copy is restricted to in-frame clones and leaves out a portion. The sample has about 200,000 clones, roughly 82% seen once. This chain links TRBV24-1 with TRBJ2-2; the match to TRBD1 covers 8 bases. The sequence was obtained from a woman aged 55-75 years with acute COVID-19. Sequenced sample: PBMCs or T cells enriched from blood (not recorded which). For the CDR3, the DNA is TGTGCCACCAGTGATTTGGACAGGGGACCAGCCACCGGGGAGCTGTTTTTT. It is translated as CATSDLDRGPATGELFF.